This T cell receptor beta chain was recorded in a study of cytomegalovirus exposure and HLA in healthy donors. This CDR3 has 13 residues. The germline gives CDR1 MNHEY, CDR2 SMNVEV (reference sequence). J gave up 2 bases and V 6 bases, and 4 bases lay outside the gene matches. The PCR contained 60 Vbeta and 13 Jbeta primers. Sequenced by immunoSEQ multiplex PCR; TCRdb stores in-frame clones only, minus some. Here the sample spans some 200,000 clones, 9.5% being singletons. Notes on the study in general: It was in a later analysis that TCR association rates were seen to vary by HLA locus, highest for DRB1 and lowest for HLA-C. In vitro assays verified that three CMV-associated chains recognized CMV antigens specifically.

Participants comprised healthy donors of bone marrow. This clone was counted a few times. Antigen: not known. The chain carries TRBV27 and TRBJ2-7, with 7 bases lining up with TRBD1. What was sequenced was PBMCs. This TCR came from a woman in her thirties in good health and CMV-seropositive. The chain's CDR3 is CASRKGQTYEQYF. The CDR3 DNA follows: TGTGCCAGCAGGAAGGGACAGACCTACGAGCAGTACTTC.